This T cell receptor beta chain emerged from a study of T-cell reconstitution after alpha-beta-depleted transplantation in children. The authors prepared the TCRbeta library with unique molecular identifiers. A single record per CDR3 protein comes from TCRdb applying MiXCR to the PCR reads. The sample contains some 830,000 distinct CDR3 sequences, roughly 15% of which appear only once. The sample in question was PBMCs, mostly from graft donor cells, obtained 360 days after TCRalphabeta/CD19-depleted stem cell transplant. The origin of this receptor is a male patient aged 10-17 years who had a stem cell transplant for acute lymphoblastic leukemia, so the T cells may come from the graft donor.

The CDR3 nucleotides read TGTGCCAGCAGCTCCAGGTTCTATGAGCAGTTCTTC. This encodes CASSSRFYEQFF. The rearrangement uses TRBV12-3 or TRBV12-4 and TRBJ2-1, with unresolved D. The CDR3 totals 12 residues. The V gene lost 6 bases and the J gene lost 8 bases, with 11 bases spanning the gap.